The 2 T cell receptor beta chains in this list originate from one sample, sequenced in a study of cytomegalovirus exposure and HLA in healthy donors. The PCR had 60 Vbeta and 13 Jbeta primers. Sequencing was performed with immunoSEQ multiplex PCR; in TCRdb, only in-frame clones are kept and a portion is missing. This sample carries about 89,000 clones, roughly 80% of them seen once, and the ten largest clones take more than 3%. Sequenced material: PBMCs. Source of these receptors: a young man in good health and CMV-seronegative.

The rearrangement joins TRBV9 to TRBJ2-5, with 9 bases that match TRBD1. CDR1 is SGDLS, CDR2 YYNGEE, per germline. The CDR3 is 15 amino acids. V lost 4 bases to trimming and J lost 5 bases; unmatched junction nucleotides: 9. The CDR3 sequence: CASSIQGARGETQYF. In DNA form, the CDR3 reads TGTGCCAGCAGCATACAGGGGGCGCGGGGGGAGACCCAGTACTTC.

This chain joins TRBV25-1 and TRBJ2-4; D not certain. The CDR3 consists of 14 residues. Looked up from germline, CDR1 is MGHDK and CDR2 is SYGVNS. V was cut by 1 base and J by 9 bases, with 13 bases left in between. CDR3 sequence reads: CASSESRFLVIQYF. The CDR3 DNA sequence: TGTGCCAGCAGTGAATCCCGGTTTCTAGTCATTCAGTACTTC.